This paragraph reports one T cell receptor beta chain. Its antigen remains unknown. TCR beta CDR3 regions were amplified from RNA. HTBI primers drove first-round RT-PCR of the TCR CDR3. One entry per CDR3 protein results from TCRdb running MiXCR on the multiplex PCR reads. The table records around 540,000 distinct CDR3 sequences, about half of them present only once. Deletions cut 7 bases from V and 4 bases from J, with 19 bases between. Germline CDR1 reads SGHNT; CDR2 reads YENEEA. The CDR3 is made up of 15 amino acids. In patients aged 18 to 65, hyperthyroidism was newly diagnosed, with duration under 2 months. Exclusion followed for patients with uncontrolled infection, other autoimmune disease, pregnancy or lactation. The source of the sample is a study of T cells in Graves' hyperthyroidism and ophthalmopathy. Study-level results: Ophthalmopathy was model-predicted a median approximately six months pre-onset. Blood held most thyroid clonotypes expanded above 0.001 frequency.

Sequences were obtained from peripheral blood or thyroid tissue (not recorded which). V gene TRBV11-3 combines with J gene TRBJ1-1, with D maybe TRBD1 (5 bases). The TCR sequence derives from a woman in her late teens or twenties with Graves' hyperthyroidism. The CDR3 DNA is TGTGCCAGCACCTACTCCTCCGGGGCTGGCACTGAAGCTTTCTTT. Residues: CASTYSSGAGTEAFF. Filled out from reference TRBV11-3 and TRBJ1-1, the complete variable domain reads EAGVVQSPRYKIIEKKQPVAFWCNPISGHNTLYWYLQNLGQGPELLIRYENEEAVDDSQLPKDRFSAERLKGVDSTLKIQPAELGDSAVYLCASTYSSGAGTEAFFGQGTRLTVV.